This entry is about one T cell receptor (beta chain). There is no known antigen for this receptor. Base qualities were left out, and no much larger clone turns up one base away. Ficoll-Paque density gradient centrifugation was the method used to isolate PBMCs. Sequencing was carried out with an Illumina NovaSeq 6000. Using 5'RACE with constant-segment primers, TCRalpha and TCRbeta cDNA libraries were constructed, with sample barcodes and unique molecular identifiers added in the process. Trizol reagent was used to extract RNA from every sample. Libraries were amplified in two PCR steps, with a second sample barcode and Illumina TruSeq adapters added in the second step. The libraries were sequenced on an Illumina NovaSeq using 2 x 150 bp paired-end reads. In the paper's pipeline: The reads were demultiplexed and collapsed into UMI-guided consensus sequences using migec v1.2.7. Using mixcr v2.1.11, UMI consensuses were aligned to TRA and TRB V and J templates and then assembled into clonotypes. Expanded or contracted clonotypes were those called significant by both edgeR and NoisET, with noise models trained on biological replicates. For edgeR calls, the cutoffs were a false discovery rate-adjusted p below 0.01 and a log2 fold-change threshold of 1. As an exploratory analysis of dynamics, PCA with hierarchical clustering was applied to max-normalized trajectories of the 1000 most abundant clonotypes. Each responding clone was given a CD4 or CD8 phenotype based on the CD4+ and CD8+ repertoires, which had been sequenced separately. TCRdb took the public reads, trimmed them with fastp at Q25, ran MiXCR for clone calling and kept in-frame beta chains. Each CDR3 protein gets just one entry, which takes the most common genes and DNA from the rows behind it. TCRdb's processing, not the authors' own work, is the source of the V and J calls. Across this sample there are hundreds of thousands of distinct CDR3 sequences, with about 16% seen only once. Roughly 21% of the sample is held by the ten biggest clonotypes.

This record comes from a study of T-cell memory formation after mild COVID-19 (dated by TCRdb to the early 2020s). The study in broad terms: TCR sequence clusters from the two donors were largely donor specific. T-cell clones expanding and contracting after mild COVID-19 in a couple of donors were tracked by longitudinal TCRalpha and TCRbeta repertoire sequencing. The cohort was made up of two young adult volunteers, one female and one male, who were previously healthy. The paper as a whole reports these results and caveats: Contracting CD4+ clones turned up mainly in the CM and EM memory subsets, whereas EMRA was where CD8+ clones were enriched. Some responding clones were detected in pre-infection memory, suggesting pre-existing cross-reactive memory T cells joined the SARS-CoV-2 response. Only two mild cases were covered by the study, and larger cohorts that include severe cases with pre-infection samples were considered necessary. Balanced CD4/CD8 phenotypes were observed for clones contracting from day 15 to 85, whereas a bias towards CD4+ was observed for a second wave of clones expanding from day 15 to 37. Whether the second-wave clones peaking on day 37 were SARS-CoV-2 specific was not confirmed.

Cut back by 5 bases and 5 bases, the V and J ends lie 10 bases apart. CDR1 is given as SGHRS and CDR2 as YFSETQ, both from the germline V gene. The cysteine opens and the phenylalanine closes a CDR3 of 13 amino acids. Of the read, only the CDR3 DNA is kept; its 39 bases are in frame from base 1. Specimen: PBMCs or a T cell subset sorted from them (not recorded which). This clonotype originated in a man aged 18 to 30 who had mild COVID-19 (a few samples of this study predate the infection). The sample titles of this study are shuffled in the database, so cell type and time point are left out; the donor was told from shared clones. The rearranged segments are TRBV5-1 and TRBJ2-2; a tentative D call is TRBD2 (6 bases match). The CDR3 protein is CASRAGGTGELFF. The DNA sequence is TGCGCCAGCAGGGCCGGAGGGACCGGGGAGCTGTTTTTT. Reference TRBV5-1 and TRBJ2-2 genes cover what lies past the CDR3, so the full variable domain is KAGVTQTPRYLIKTRGQQVTLSCSPISGHRSVSWYQQTPGQGLQFLFEYFSETQRNKGNFPGRFSGRQFSNSRSEMNVSTLELGDSALYLCASRAGGTGELFFGEGSRLTVL.